This T cell receptor beta chain was sequenced during a study of shared clonotypes between healthy human individuals (dated by TCRdb to the early 2020s). For the wider study: A few men and a couple of women, aged 18 to 49 years, made up the cohort. For each donor, CD4 naive and CD4 memory were each given three plates, CD8 naive was given two plates, and CD8 memory was given one plate. The study deeply sequenced blood TCR repertoires of about five healthy adults to estimate repertoire size and the extent of clonotype sharing between individuals. Different laboratories and diverse techniques were used to prepare libraries and sequence TCR repertoires, to increase sequencing depth and limit assay-specific biases. Per donor, leukapheresis produced somewhere between about 0.8 and 9 billion PBMCs.

About this clone itself: The antigen it recognizes is unknown. No qualities accompany the bases; no much larger clone lies one base away. Additional DNA sequences in this sample encode the identical CDR3.

TCR CDR3 regions were amplified from genomic DNA by multiplex PCR using the deep immunoSEQ assay. For each cell subset, the extracted genomic DNA was distributed evenly across all wells of several immunoSEQ 96-well plates, and each plate served as one replicate. For sorted subsets, each replicate PCR was loaded with 200 to 250 ng genomic DNA, equivalent to some 27,000 T cell genomes. Purified libraries were measured with a Qubit 3.0 fluorometer, size-checked on a Bioanalyzer 2100, and measured again with the KAPA Library Quantification kit. Every immunoSEQ 96-well plate was sequenced on a dedicated single-read 150-cycle Illumina NextSeq 550 flow cell. Per the original workflow: The immunoSEQ output contained only junctional sequences without quality scores, so filtering could not match that applied to full-length reads. To assign V/J genes and CDR3, sequences were annotated using PyIR, a Python wrapper for IgBLAST v1.9, with IMGT germline references. Reads were removed for weak V/J assignments (E-value above 1e-6), missing CDR3, stop codons, out-of-frame junctions, or ambiguous translated residues. A V3J clonotype was defined by an identical inferred V gene, J gene, and CDR3 amino acid sequence. To compute the percentage overlap between repertoires, the number of shared unique clonotypes was divided by the size of the smaller repertoire. Richness of each repertoire was evaluated using RTK rarefaction, the Chao1 estimator, and Recon v2.1 estimates of unobserved clonotypes. Generation probabilities were computed with OLGA for all TCRbeta clonotypes obtained by the gDNA method from several donors. The table was pulled from immuneACCESS by TCRdb, which kept in-frame rearrangements only. Such tables lose some clones; where checked, under half of the loss comes from unresolved V genes, and the rest has no known cause. The V and J calls and clone size come from that table; D and trimming were worked out from the DNA. The sample includes 2 million to 2.5 million clones, with about 95% observed a single time. 0.85% to 1.3% of the sample comes from the top ten.

For the CD8 naive samples, CD45RO-negative cells were positively selected for CCR7, yielding a CD45RA+CCR7+ population from which TemRA cells were excluded. The donors were healthy, HIV-negative adults who had no recently reported acute infections or vaccinations. Every donor was a Caucasian adult living in Nashville, Tennessee, USA. Blood was obtained by leukapheresis, after which PBMCs were separated by Ficoll-Histopaque density gradient centrifugation and cryopreserved in liquid nitrogen vapor phase. Analytical flow cytometry was used to check the purity and quantity of every magnetically sorted T cell population. Each sorted fraction had its genomic DNA isolated and then quantified by UV absorbance on a Nanodrop 2000c. From the cysteine through the phenylalanine, the CDR3 covers 13 amino acids. Kept here is only the CDR3 DNA, which spans 39 bases and is read in frame from base 1. V is reduced by 1 base and J by 2 bases, leaving a spacing of 6 bases between them. CDR1 and CDR2 (SGHNT, YYREEE) derive from the germline V gene (reference sequence).

Results and caveats for the whole study, not just this receptor: Even with the large sequencing depth, rarefaction of the sorted-subset datasets indicated that sequencing was incomplete. When four donors were compared, the shared fraction of clonotypes was about 5% for naive CD4, 3.5% for naive CD8, 2.3% for memory CD4, and 0.4% for memory CD8. Sampling was restricted to blood, and TCR repertoires in tissue are likely to differ from TCR repertoires in blood. Because the study included only a small number of donors, the genetic and exposure-history diversity represented was limited. Pairwise subsampling indicated that sequencing depth was expected to affect the degree of clonotype sharing among donors. Compared with non-shared clonotypes, clonotypes shared by all four sorted-subset donors had higher generation probabilities. Larger estimated clonotype richness was generally found for naive subsets than for memory subsets.

The chain is made from TRBV5-4 and TRBJ1-2; the D gene is unclear. The sample comprised naive CD8+ T cells sorted from blood. The cell subset or site label for this specimen denotes: CD45RA+CCR7+. This sequence originates from a man aged 18 to 30 in good health. The DNA reads as follows: TGTGCCAGCAGCTTGACTGAGAACTATGGCTACACCTTC. Its translation is CASSLTENYGYTF.